Sequencing of this T cell receptor beta chain was carried out in a study of blood T cells in healthy people across ages. Turning to the study itself: Capturing about one barcoded beta molecule per two T cells was achieved by template switching.

On this clonotype: As yet, its antigen is unknown.

Findings and caveats of the study: Age brought a roughly linear fall in TCR beta diversity measured per million T cells. Because donor CMV status was unknown, expanded clonotype changes were possibly confounded. Long-lived donors had more naive CD4+ cells and higher diversity than aged donors.

A sample-barcoded 5' primer and a J-beta primer mix were used in a second PCR of about 6 to 12 cycles. One entry per CDR3 protein, called by TCRdb with MiXCR from the 5' RACE reads. The data hold roughly 830,000 distinct CDR3 sequences, with approximately 67% observed a single time. This clonotype was sampled from a man aged 25-45 years in good health. Sequenced input: blood.

The CDR3 DNA follows: TGTGCCAGCCTCCGGGACAGGCGTTCAGAGACCCAGTACTTC. It translates to CASLRDRRSETQYF. The chain combines TRBV2 with TRBJ2-5, with TRBD1 matching 8 bases. The length of the CDR3 is 14 residues. V was pared by 8 bases and J by 4 bases, with 9 bases of the junction left unmatched. CDR1 and CDR2 (germline): SNHLY, FYNNEI. The whole variable domain, filled in from reference TRBV2 and TRBJ2-5, reads EPEVTQTPSHQVTQMGQEVILRCVPISNHLYFYWYRQILGQKVEFLVSFYNNEISEKSEIFDDQFSVERPDGSNFTLKIRSTKLEDSAMYFCASLRDRRSETQYFGPGTRLLVL.